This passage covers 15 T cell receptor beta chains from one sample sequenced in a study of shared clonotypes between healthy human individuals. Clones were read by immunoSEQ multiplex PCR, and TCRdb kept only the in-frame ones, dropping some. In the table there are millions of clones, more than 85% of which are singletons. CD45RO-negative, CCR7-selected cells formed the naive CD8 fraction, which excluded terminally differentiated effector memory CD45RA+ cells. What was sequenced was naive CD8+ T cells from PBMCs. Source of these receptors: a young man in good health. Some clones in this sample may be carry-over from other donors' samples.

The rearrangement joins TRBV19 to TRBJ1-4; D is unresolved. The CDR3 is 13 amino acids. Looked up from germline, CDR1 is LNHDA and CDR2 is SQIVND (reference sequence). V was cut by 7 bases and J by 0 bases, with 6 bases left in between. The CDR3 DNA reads TGTGCCAGTACAGCTGCAACTAATGAAAAACTGTTTTTT. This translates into CASTAATNEKLFF.

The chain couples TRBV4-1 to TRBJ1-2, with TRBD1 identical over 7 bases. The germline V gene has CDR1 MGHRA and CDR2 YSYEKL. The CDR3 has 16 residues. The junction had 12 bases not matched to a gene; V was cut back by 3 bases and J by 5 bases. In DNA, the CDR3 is TGCGCCAGCAGCCAGGTCCTGCCGACAGGGCTATATGGCTACACCTTC. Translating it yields CASSQVLPTGLYGYTF.

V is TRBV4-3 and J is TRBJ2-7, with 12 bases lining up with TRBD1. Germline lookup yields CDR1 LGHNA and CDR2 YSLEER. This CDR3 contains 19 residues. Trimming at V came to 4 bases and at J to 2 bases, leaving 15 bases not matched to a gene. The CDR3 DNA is TGCGCCAGCAGCCCAGCGAAAGGCAGAGGGACAGGGGGCACCTACGAGCAGTACTTC. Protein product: CASSPAKGRGTGGTYEQYF.

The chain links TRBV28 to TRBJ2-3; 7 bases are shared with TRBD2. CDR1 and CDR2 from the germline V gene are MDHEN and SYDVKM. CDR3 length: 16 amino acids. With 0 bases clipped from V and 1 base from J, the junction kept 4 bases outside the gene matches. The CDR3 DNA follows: TGTGCCAGCAGTTTATGGGCGGGAGAAGGCACAGATACGCAGTATTTT. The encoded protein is CASSLWAGEGTDTQYF. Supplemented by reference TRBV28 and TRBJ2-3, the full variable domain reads DVKVTQSSRYLVKRTGEKVFLECVQDMDHENMFWYRQDPGLGLRLIYFSYDVKMKEKGDIPEGYSVSREKKERFSLILESASTNQTSMYLCASSLWAGEGTDTQYFGPGTRLTVL.

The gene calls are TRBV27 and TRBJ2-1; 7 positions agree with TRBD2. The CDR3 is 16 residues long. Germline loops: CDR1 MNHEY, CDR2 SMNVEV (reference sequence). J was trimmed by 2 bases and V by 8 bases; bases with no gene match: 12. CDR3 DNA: TGTGCCAGCTGGGGGGGTCGCTACGGCACCTACAATGAGCAGTTCTTC. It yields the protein CASWGGRYGTYNEQFF.

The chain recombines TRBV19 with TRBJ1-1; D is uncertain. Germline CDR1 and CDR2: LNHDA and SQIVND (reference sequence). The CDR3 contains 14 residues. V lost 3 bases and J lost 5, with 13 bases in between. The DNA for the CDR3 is TGTGCCAGTAGTATTTTTGGTAGCCGGACTGAAGCTTTCTTT. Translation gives CASSIFGSRTEAFF.

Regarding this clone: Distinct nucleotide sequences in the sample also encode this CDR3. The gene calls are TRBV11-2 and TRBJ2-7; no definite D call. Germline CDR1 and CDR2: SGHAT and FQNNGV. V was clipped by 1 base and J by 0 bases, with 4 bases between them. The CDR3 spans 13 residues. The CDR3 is CASSLGPSYEQYF. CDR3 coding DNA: TGTGCCAGCAGCTTAGGCCCCTCCTACGAGCAGTACTTC.

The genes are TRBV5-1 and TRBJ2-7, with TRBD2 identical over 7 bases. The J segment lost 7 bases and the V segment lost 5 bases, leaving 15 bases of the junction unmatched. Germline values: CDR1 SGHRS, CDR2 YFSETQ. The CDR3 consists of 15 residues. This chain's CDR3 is CASSFAQGGSIEQYF. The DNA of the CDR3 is TGCGCCAGCAGTTTTGCCCAGGGCGGGAGTATTGAGCAGTACTTC.

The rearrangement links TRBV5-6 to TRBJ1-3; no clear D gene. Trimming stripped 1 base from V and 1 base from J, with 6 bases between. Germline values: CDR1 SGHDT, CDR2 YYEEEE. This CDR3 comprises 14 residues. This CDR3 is CASSLLPSGNTIYF. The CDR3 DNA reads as TGTGCCAGCAGCTTGCTTCCATCTGGAAACACCATATATTTT. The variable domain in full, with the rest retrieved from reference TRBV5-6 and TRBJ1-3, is DAGVTQSPTHLIKTRGQQVTLRCSPKSGHDTVSWYQQALGQGPQFIFQYYEEEERQRGNFPDRFSGHQFPNYSSELNVNALLLGDSALYLCASSLLPSGNTIYFGEGSWLTVV.

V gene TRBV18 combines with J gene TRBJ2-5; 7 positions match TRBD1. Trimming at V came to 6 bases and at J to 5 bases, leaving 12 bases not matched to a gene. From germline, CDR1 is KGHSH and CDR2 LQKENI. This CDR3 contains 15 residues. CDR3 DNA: TGTGCCAGCTCGCCCTCCCGGGACAGTTCGGAGACCCAGTACTTC. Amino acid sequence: CASSPSRDSSETQYF.

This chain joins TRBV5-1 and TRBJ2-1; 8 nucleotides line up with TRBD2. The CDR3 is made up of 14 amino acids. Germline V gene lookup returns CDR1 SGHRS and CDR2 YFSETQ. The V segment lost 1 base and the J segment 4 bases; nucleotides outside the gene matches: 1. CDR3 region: CASSLRGGYNEQFF. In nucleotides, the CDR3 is TGCGCCAGCAGCTTGCGGGGGGGATACAATGAGCAGTTCTTC.

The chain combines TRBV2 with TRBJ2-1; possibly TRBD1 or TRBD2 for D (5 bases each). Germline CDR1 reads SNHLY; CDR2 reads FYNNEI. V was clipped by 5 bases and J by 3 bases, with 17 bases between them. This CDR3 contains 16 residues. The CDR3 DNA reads TGTGCCAGCAGTAAAACCGGGACCGACATCTACAATGAGCAGTTCTTC. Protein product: CASSKTGTDIYNEQFF.

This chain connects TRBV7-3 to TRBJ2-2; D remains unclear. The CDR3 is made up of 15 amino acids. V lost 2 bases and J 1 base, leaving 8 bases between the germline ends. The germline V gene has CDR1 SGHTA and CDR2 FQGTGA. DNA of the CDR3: TGTGCCAGCAGCTTAGGGGTCCAGAACACCGGGGAGCTGTTTTTT. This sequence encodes CASSLGVQNTGELFF.

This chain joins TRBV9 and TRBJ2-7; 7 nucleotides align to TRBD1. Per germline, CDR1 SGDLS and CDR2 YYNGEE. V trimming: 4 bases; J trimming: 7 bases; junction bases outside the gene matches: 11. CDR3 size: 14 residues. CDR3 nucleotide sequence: TGTGCCAGCAGCCCTTGGAAGGGGGCGTTTGAGCAGTACTTC. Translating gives CASSPWKGAFEQYF.

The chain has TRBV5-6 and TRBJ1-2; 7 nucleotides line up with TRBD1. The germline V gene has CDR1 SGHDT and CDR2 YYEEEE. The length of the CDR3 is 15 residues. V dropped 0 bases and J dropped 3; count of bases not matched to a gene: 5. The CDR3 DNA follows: TGTGCCAGCAGCTTGGGGCGGACAGGAGACTATGGCTACACCTTC. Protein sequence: CASSLGRTGDYGYTF.